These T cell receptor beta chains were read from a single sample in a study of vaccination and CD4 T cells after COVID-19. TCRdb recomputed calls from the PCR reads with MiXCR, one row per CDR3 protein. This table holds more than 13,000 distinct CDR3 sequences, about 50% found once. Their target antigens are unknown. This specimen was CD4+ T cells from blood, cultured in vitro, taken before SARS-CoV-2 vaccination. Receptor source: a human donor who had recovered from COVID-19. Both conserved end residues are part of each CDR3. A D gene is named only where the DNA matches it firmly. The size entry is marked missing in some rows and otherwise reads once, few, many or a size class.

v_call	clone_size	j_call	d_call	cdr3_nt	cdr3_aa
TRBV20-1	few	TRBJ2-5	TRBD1	TGCAGTGCTAGAGCGAACACAGGGGGCCAAGAGACCCAGTACTTC	CSARANTGGQETQYF
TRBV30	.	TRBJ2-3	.	TGTGCCTGGAAACAGGACCCAGATACGCAGTATTTT	CAWKQDPDTQYF
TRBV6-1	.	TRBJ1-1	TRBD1	TGTGCCAGCAGTGGACAGTGGGACAGGGGAGGAGCTTTCTTT	CASSGQWDRGGAFF
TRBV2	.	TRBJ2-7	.	TGTGCCAGCAGAGGGGACCGATACTACGAGCAGTACTTC	CASRGDRYYEQYF
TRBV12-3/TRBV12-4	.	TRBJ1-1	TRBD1	TGTGCCAGCAGCACAGGGGGGGCGGACACTGAAGCTTTCTTT	CASSTGGADTEAFF
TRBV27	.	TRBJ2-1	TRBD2	TGTGCCAGCAGCCGACTAGCGGGAGATATGTCCTACAATGAGCAGTTCTTC	CASSRLAGDMSYNEQFF
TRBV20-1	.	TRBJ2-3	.	TGCAGTGCTAGTGACCGGGTAGGGGCGCAGTATTTT	CSASDRVGAQYF
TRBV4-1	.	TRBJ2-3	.	TGCGCCAGCAGCCAAGAGGGGGGTACAGATACGCAGTATTTT	CASSQEGGTDTQYF
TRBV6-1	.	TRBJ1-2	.	TGTGCCTCGGGCCGGGGATCTCACTATGGCTACACCTTC	CASGRGSHYGYTF
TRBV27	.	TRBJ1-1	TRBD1	TGTGCCAGCAGTTCTCCAGGGGGCCGGGACACTGAAGCTTTCTTT	CASSSPGGRDTEAFF
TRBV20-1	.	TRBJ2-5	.	TGCAGTGCTAGAGATATGGAGACCCAGTACTTC	CSARDMETQYF
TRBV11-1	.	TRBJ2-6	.	TGTGCCAGCAGACCTTCTGGGGCCAACGTCCTGACTTTC	CASRPSGANVLTF
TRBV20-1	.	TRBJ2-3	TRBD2	TGCAGTGCGCTAGCGGGGGGCGGACTCCGAGCTAGCACAGATACGCAGTATTTT	CSALAGGGLRASTDTQYF
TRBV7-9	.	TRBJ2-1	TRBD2	TGTGCCAGCAGCTGGACTAGTTCGGGTGAGCAGTTCTTC	CASSWTSSGEQFF
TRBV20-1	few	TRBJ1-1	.	TGCAGTGCTAGAGATCTCGAGGTCAGGGCCGACACTGAAGCTTTCTTT	CSARDLEVRADTEAFF
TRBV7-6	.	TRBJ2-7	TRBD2	TGTGCCAGCAGCGGGAGGACTAGCGGGAGGGCCGCCTACGAGCAGTACTTC	CASSGRTSGRAAYEQYF
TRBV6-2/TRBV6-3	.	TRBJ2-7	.	TGTGCCAGCAGTTACCAGGGTTTTATCTTCGAGCAGTACTTC	CASSYQGFIFEQYF
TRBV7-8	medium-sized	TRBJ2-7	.	TGTGCCAGCAGCTTAGGGCCAGTAATGTACGAGCAGTACTTC	CASSLGPVMYEQYF
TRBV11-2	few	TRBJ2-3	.	TGTGCCAGCAGCTTAGCAGGGCCAGATACGCAGTATTTT	CASSLAGPDTQYF
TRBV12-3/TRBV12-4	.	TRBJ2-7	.	TGTGCCAGCAGCCGTCCGGGCAGTTTAAGCTACGAGCAGTACTTC	CASSRPGSLSYEQYF
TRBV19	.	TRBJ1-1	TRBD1	TGTGCCAGCGGGACAGGGAGCACTGAAGCTTTCTTT	CASGTGSTEAFF
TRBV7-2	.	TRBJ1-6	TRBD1	TGTGCCAGCAGCTTCCAGACAGGGGAGGATTCACCCCTCCACTTT	CASSFQTGEDSPLHF
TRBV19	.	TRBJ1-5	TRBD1	TGTGCCAGTTCGAGGGGGCGAGACCAGCCCCAGCATTTT	CASSRGRDQPQHF
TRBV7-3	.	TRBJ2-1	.	TGTGCCAGCAGCTTATCGGGCGGGTACAATGAGCAGTTCTTC	CASSLSGGYNEQFF
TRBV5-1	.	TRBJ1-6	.	TGCGCCAGCAGCTTGGGGGTGGAGGGGGTCAATAATTCACCCCTCCACTTT	CASSLGVEGVNNSPLHF
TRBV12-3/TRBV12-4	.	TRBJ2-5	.	TGTGCCAGCAGTTTAGCCGGGGTGGAGACCCAGTACTTC	CASSLAGVETQYF
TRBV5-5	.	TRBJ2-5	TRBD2	TGTGCCAGCGGACTAGCGGGGGTCCAAGAGACCCAGTACTTC	CASGLAGVQETQYF
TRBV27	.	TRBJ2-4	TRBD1	TGTGCCAACAGGCCTACCGGGACAGGGGATCCAAACATTCAGTACTTC	CANRPTGTGDPNIQYF
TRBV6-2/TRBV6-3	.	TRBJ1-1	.	TGTGCCAGCAGTTACGGGACATCTGAAGCTTTCTTT	CASSYGTSEAFF
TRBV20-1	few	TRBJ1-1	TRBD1	TGCAGTGCTAGAGATCCGAGACAGGGGGTGAACACTGAAGCTTTCTTT	CSARDPRQGVNTEAFF
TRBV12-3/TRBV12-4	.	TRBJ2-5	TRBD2	TGTGCCAGCAGTCCACTGGGTGGTAGCGGGTTCCAAGAGACCCAGTACTTC	CASSPLGGSGFQETQYF
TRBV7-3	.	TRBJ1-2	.	TGTGCCAGCAGCCCCTCCGTTGACGGCTATGGCTACACCTTC	CASSPSVDGYGYTF
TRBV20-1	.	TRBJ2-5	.	TGCAGTGCTAGAGATCGGGCCAGTGTCCAAGAGACCCAGTACTTC	CSARDRASVQETQYF
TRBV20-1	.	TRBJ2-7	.	TGCAGTGCTAGAGTCGATTCCTACGAGCAGTACTTC	CSARVDSYEQYF
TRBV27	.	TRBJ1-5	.	TGTGCCAGCAGTTTTGCAGGGTTGGGTCGAGGTCAGCCCCAGCATTTT	CASSFAGLGRGQPQHF
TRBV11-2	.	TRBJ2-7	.	TGTGCCAGCAGCTTATGGGGACAGGGAATAGCGGGATCCTACGAGCAGTACTTC	CASSLWGQGIAGSYEQYF
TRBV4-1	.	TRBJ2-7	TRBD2	TGCGCCAGCAGCCAAGATTTCACTAGCGGGAGCTCCTACGAGCAGTACTTC	CASSQDFTSGSSYEQYF
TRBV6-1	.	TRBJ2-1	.	TGTGCCAGCAGTGAAACGGCGGGATCCAGCGAGCAGTTCTTC	CASSETAGSSEQFF
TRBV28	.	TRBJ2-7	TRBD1	TGTGCCAGCAGAACCGCCGGACAGGGGGCTTACGAGCAGTACTTC	CASRTAGQGAYEQYF
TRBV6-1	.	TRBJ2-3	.	TGTGCCAGCAGTGAGCAGGGGCGGGATACGCAGTATTTT	CASSEQGRDTQYF
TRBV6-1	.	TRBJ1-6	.	TGTGCCAGCACCCCGGGACAACAAAATTCACCCCTCCACTTT	CASTPGQQNSPLHF
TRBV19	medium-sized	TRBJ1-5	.	TGTGCCAGTAGTACCGGGGGGTATCAGCCCCAGCATTTT	CASSTGGYQPQHF
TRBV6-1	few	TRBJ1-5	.	TGTGCCAGCAGTGAAAATTGGGGCAATCAGCCCCAGCATTTT	CASSENWGNQPQHF
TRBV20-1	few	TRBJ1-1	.	TGCAGTGCTAGAGAGCCCAAGAACACTGAAGCTTTCTTT	CSAREPKNTEAFF
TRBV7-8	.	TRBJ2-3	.	TGTGCCAGCAGCGCCTTGGACAGACCCACAGATACGCAGTATTTT	CASSALDRPTDTQYF
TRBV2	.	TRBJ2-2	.	TGTGCCAGCAGCCTCGTGGGGGCGAACACCGGGGAGCTGTTTTTT	CASSLVGANTGELFF
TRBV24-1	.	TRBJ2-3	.	TGTGCCACCAGTGATCCCCGTCCCGGGACTCACACAGATACGCAGTATTTT	CATSDPRPGTHTDTQYF
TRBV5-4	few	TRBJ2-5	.	TGTGCCAGCAGCTTGGACCAGAAAGAGACCCAGTACTTC	CASSLDQKETQYF
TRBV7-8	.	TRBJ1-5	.	TGTGCCAGCAGCTTAGGATTAATCTCGGGCAATCAGCCCCAGCATTTT	CASSLGLISGNQPQHF
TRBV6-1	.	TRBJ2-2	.	TGTGCCAGCAGTGAAGTACGTTCGGGGACCGGGGAGCTGTTTTTT	CASSEVRSGTGELFF
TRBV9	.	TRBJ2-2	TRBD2	TGTGCCAGCAGCGCGACTAGCGGGAGGGCCTACGGGGAGCTGTTTTTT	CASSATSGRAYGELFF
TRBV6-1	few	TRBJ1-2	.	TGTGCCAGCAGCTCAAACACAGGGCTCGGCTACACCTTC	CASSSNTGLGYTF
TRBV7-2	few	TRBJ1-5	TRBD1	TGTGCCAGCAGCACTGGACAGGGCCGACAGCCCCAGCATTTT	CASSTGQGRQPQHF
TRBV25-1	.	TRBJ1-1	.	TGTGCCAGCAGTGGGGTGGGAGGAAACACTGAAGCTTTCTTT	CASSGVGGNTEAFF
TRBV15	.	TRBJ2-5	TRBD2	TGTGCCACCAGCAGAGTGGTTGGTAGCGGGAGAGAGACCCAGTACTTC	CATSRVVGSGRETQYF